This T cell receptor (beta chain) was recorded in a study of cytomegalovirus exposure and HLA in healthy donors. From germline, CDR1 is SEHNR and CDR2 FQNEAQ (reference sequence). CDR3 size: 15 residues. J lost 2 bases, V lost 5 bases, and 4 bases had no gene match. PCR was performed using 60 Vbeta and 13 Jbeta primers. TCRdb's copy holds only in-frame clones and misses some; the assay was immunoSEQ multiplex PCR. The sample includes 120,000 to 150,000 clones, 55% to 70% seen only once; the top ten take around 3%. The specimen was PBMCs. The rearrangement uses TRBV7-9 and TRBJ1-5; 9 positions agree with TRBD1. The source is a woman younger than 45 in good health and CMV-seropositive. CDR3: CASSPGQGRNQPQHF. The CDR3 DNA is TGTGCCAGCAGCCCCGGACAGGGGCGCAATCAGCCCCAGCATTTT.